A selection of T cell receptor beta chains follows, all from one sample in a study of shared clonotypes between healthy human individuals. Assay used: immunoSEQ multiplex PCR; TCRdb lists only in-frame clones, some missing. The sample has 600,000 to 750,000 clones; less than 80% are singletons. Source material: memory CD4+ T cells sorted from blood. These receptors originate from a woman aged 25 to 39 in good health. Each CDR3 is given with its conserved first and last residue. The D gene is left open where the match is weak. Only part of the rows carry a size: once, few, many, or a class if the clone is expanded.

j_call,v_call,d_call,clone_size,cdr3_aa,cdr3_nt
TRBJ2-7,TRBV6-5,TRBD2,-,CASSYLGGRAHEQYF,TGTGCCAGCAGTTACCTTGGCGGGAGGGCCCACGAGCAGTACTTC
TRBJ1-4,TRBV11-3,-,-,CASSLLVGRTF,TGTGCCAGCAGCTTACTAGTAGGGAGAACTTTT
TRBJ1-1,TRBV11-2,-,-,CASSSAATGNTEAFF,TGTGCCAGCAGCTCTGCAGCCACCGGGAACACTGAAGCTTTCTTT
TRBJ1-3,TRBV18,TRBD1,-,CASSATGGFSGNTIYF,TGTGCCAGCTCGGCAACAGGGGGATTCTCTGGAAACACCATATATTTT
TRBJ1-2,TRBV6-1,-,few,CASRKDTQLNYGYTF,TGTGCCAGCAGGAAAGACACCCAACTTAACTATGGCTACACCTTC
TRBJ2-5,TRBV14,-,-,CASSQANSGETQYF,TGTGCCAGCAGCCAAGCAAACAGCGGAGAGACCCAGTACTTC
TRBJ2-7,TRBV5-1,TRBD2,-,CASRSGTSGIVYEQYF,TGCGCCAGCAGATCTGGGACTAGCGGGATAGTCTACGAGCAGTACTTC
TRBJ2-1,TRBV25-1,TRBD2,-,CATGLAGSDEQFF,TGTGCCACCGGACTAGCGGGAAGCGATGAGCAGTTCTTC
TRBJ1-2,TRBV7-9,-,-,CASSLDLSAYGYTF,TGTGCCAGCAGCTTAGACTTATCGGCCTATGGCTACACCTTC
TRBJ2-7,TRBV6-5,-,few,CASSSVWGTKLGEQYF,TGTGCCAGCAGTTCCGTCTGGGGGACCAAACTGGGGGAGCAGTACTTC
TRBJ1-1,TRBV18,TRBD1,-,CASSPPSGTGWTEAFF,TGTGCCAGCTCACCACCTTCCGGGACAGGATGGACTGAAGCTTTCTTT
TRBJ2-6,TRBV5-1,-,-,CATHGEFGANVLTF,TGCGCCACCCACGGAGAGTTTGGGGCCAACGTCCTGACTTTC
TRBJ1-5,TRBV2,-,-,CASSLGSNQPQHF,TGTGCCAGCAGCCTAGGCTCCAATCAGCCCCAGCATTTT
TRBJ2-1,TRBV29-1,TRBD1,many,CSDLGQSGNEQFF,TGCAGCGACCTGGGACAGTCTGGCAATGAGCAGTTCTTC
TRBJ1-2,TRBV29-1,TRBD1,-,CSVGTNQGAGGYTF,TGCAGCGTTGGGACGAACCAGGGGGCAGGAGGCTACACCTTC
TRBJ2-2,TRBV5-4,TRBD1,-,CASSLGMTGTTGELFF,TGTGCCAGCAGCCTTGGAATGACAGGGACCACCGGGGAGCTGTTTTTT
TRBJ2-5,TRBV23-1,-,-,CASSLRGWVETQYF,TGCGCCAGCAGTCTAAGGGGGTGGGTAGAGACCCAGTACTTC
TRBJ2-2,TRBV28,TRBD2,-,CASRGLAYTGELFF,TGTGCCAGCAGGGGACTAGCCTACACCGGGGAGCTGTTTTTT
TRBJ2-3,TRBV7-9,TRBD2,-,CASSPGLASTDTQYF,TGTGCCAGCAGCCCGGGACTAGCGAGCACAGATACGCAGTATTTT
TRBJ2-3,TRBV7-9,TRBD1,once,CASSLIFDRGHTDTQYF,TGTGCCAGCAGCTTAATATTCGACAGGGGGCACACAGATACGCAGTATTTT
TRBJ2-1,TRBV30,TRBD2,-,CAWSRGLPSYNEQFF,TGTGCCTGGAGCCGGGGACTACCCTCCTACAATGAGCAGTTCTTC
TRBJ2-1,TRBV19,TRBD2,-,CASSIMSGLAWEQFF,TGTGCCAGTAGTATAATGTCTGGACTAGCGTGGGAGCAGTTCTTC
TRBJ1-1,TRBV13,TRBD1,-,CASSSRGRRSFF,TGTGCCAGCAGCTCCAGGGGGCGCAGGTCTTTCTTT
TRBJ2-3,TRBV18,-,once,CASSPRGDTQYF,TGTGCCAGCTCACCACGTGGAGATACGCAGTATTTT
TRBJ1-5,TRBV11-2,-,-,CASSPTRGLQPQHF,TGTGCCAGCAGCCCAACCCGGGGGTTGCAGCCCCAGCATTTT